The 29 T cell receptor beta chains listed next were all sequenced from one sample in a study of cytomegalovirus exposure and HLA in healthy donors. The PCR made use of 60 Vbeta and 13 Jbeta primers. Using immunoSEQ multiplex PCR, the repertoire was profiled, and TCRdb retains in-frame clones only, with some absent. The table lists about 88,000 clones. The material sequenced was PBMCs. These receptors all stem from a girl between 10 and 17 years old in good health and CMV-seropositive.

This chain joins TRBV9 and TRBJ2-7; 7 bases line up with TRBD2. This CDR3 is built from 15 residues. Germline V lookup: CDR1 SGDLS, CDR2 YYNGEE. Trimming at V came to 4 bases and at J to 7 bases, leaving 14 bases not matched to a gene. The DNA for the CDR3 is TGTGCCAGCAGCACAAGGGACTACCCTCCGGGGGAGCAGTACTTC. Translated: CASSTRDYPPGEQYF.

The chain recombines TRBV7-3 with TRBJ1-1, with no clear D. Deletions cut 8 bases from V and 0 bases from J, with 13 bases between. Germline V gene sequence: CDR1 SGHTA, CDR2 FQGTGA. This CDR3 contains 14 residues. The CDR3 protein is CASAEGSVNTEAFF. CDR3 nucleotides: TGTGCCAGCGCGGAGGGCTCGGTGAACACTGAAGCTTTCTTT.

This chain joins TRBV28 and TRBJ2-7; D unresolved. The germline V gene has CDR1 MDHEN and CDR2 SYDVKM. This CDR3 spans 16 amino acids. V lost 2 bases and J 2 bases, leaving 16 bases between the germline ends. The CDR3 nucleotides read TGTGCCAGCAGTTTAACTTCGGCAGGCCCCACCTACGAGCAGTACGTC. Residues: CASSLTSAGPTYEQYV.

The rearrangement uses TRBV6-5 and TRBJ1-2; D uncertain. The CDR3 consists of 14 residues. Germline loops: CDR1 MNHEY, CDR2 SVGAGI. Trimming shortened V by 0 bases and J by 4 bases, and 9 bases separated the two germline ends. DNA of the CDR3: TGTGCCAGCAGTTACTCGAATTCAGTCTATGGCTACACCTTC. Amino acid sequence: CASSYSNSVYGYTF.

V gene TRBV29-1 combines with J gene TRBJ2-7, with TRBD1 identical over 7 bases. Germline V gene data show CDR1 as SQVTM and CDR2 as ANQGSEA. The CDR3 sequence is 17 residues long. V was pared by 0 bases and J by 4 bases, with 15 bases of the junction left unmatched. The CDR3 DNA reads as TGCAGCGTTGAAGATCGGGGATCCCGGGACAGAGATTACGAGCAGTACGTC. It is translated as CSVEDRGSRDRDYEQYV.

CDR3 nucleotides: TGTGCCAGCAGTTATTTCGGGGGGCTGGTCACTGAAGCTTTCTTT. Amino acids: CASSYFGGLVTEAFF. The chain employs TRBV6-5 and TRBJ1-1; D may be TRBD1 (6 bases). The CDR3 contains 15 residues. Trimming took 3 bases from V and 4 from J, leaving 15 bases between them. Germline CDR1 is MNHEY and CDR2 is SVGAGI.

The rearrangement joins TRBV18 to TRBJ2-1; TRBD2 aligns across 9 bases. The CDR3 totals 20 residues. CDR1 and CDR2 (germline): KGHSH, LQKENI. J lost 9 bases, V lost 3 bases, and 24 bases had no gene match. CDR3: CASSPREGLWSSRGGSEQFF. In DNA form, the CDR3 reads TGTGCCAGCTCACCGAGGGAGGGTTTGTGGTCTTCGCGGGGGGGCAGTGAGCAGTTCTTC.

CDR3 nucleotide sequence: TGTGCCAGCAGTTTATATTTTAGCGGGAGGCCCTCACCCCTCCACTTT. Protein sequence: CASSLYFSGRPSPLHF. The genes are TRBV27 and TRBJ1-6; D uncertain. V lost 1 base to trimming and J lost 10 bases, with 17 bases between them. This CDR3 spans 16 amino acids. The germline V gene encodes CDR1 MNHEY and CDR2 SMNVEV (reference sequence).

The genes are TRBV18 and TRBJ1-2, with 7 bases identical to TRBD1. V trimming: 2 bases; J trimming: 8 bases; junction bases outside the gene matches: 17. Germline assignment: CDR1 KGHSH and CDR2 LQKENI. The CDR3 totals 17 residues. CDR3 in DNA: TGTGCCAGCTCACCAGCGGGGACAGCTCATTGGGGTCGGGGCTACACCTTC. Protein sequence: CASSPAGTAHWGRGYTF.

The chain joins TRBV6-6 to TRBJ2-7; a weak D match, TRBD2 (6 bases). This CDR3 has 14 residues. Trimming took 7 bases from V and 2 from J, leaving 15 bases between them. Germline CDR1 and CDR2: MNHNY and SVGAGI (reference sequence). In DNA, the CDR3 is TGTGCCAGCAATAAAGGGGCGGGGACCTACGAGCAGTACTTC. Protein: CASNKGAGTYEQYF.

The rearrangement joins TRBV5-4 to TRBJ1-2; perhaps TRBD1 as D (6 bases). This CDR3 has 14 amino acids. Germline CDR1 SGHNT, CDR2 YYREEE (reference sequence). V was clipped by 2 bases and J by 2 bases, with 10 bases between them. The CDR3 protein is CASSFPGQNYGYTF. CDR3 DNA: TGTGCCAGCAGCTTCCCGGGACAAAACTATGGCTACACCTTC.

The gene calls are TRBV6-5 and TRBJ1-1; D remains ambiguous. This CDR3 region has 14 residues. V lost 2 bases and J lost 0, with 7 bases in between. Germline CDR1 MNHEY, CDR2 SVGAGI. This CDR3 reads CASSYGRMNTEAFF. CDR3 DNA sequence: TGTGCCAGCAGTTACGGGCGCATGAACACTGAAGCTTTCTTT.

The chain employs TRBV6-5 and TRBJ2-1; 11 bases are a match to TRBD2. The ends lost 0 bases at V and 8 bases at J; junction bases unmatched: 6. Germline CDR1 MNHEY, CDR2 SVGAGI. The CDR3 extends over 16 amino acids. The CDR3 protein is CASSYSFSGGADEQFF. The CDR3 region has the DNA TGTGCCAGCAGTTACTCATTTAGCGGGGGGGCCGATGAGCAGTTCTTC.

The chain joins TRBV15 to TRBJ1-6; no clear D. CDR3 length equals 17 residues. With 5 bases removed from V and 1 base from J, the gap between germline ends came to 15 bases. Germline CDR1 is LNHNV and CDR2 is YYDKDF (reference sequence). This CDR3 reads CATSETGIGSYNSPLHF. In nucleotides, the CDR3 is TGTGCCACCAGCGAAACGGGTATTGGGTCCTATAATTCACCCCTCCACTTT. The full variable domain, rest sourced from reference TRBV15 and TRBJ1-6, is DAMVIQNPRYQVTQFGKPVTLSCSQTLNHNVMYWYQQKSSQAPKLLFHYYDKDFNNEADTPDNFQSRRPNTSFCFLDIRSPGLGDTAMYLCATSETGIGSYNSPLHFGNGTRLTVT.

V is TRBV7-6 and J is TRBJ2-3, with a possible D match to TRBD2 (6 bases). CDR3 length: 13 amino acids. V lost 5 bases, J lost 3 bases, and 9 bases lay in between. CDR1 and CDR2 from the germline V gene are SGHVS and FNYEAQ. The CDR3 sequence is CASSIGGTDTQYF. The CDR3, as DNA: TGTGCCAGCAGCATTGGGGGGACAGATACGCAGTATTTT.

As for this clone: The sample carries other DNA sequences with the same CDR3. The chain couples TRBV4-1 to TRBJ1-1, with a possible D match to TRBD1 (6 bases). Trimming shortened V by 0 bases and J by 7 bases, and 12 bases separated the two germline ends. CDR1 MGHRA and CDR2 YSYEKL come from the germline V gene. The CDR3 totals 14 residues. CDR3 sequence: CASSQDVGHDEAFF. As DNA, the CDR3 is TGCGCCAGCAGCCAAGATGTGGGACACGATGAAGCTTTCTTT.

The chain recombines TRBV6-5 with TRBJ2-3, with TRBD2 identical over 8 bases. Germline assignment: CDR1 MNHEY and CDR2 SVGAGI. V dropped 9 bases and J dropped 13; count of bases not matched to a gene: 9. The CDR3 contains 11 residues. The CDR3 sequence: CARSDGRGEYF. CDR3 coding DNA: TGTGCCAGAAGCGATGGGCGGGGGGAGTATTTT.

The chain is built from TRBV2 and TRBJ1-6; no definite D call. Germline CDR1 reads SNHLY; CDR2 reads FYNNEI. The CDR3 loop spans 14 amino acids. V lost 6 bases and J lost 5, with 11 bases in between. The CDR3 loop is CASRPARNNSPLHF. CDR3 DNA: TGTGCCAGCAGGCCCGCGCGGAATAATTCACCCCTCCACTTT.

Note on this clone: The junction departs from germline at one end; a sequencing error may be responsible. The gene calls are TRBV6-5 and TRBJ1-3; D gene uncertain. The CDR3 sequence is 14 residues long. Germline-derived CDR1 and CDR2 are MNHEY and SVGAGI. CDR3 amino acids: CASSADGMGNTTYF. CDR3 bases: TGTGCCAGCAGTGCCGACGGGATGGGAAACACCACATATTTT.

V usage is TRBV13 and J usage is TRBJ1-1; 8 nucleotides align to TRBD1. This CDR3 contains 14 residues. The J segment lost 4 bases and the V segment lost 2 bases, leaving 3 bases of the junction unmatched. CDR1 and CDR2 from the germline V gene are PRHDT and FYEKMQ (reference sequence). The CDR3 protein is CASSLFDRGTEAFF. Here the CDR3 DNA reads TGTGCCAGCAGCTTATTTGACAGGGGCACTGAAGCTTTCTTT.

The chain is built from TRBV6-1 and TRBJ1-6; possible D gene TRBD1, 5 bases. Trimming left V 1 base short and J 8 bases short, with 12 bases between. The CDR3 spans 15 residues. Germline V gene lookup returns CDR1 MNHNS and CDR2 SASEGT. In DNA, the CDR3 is TGTGCCAGCAGTGAAGATTGGGGCCCCCATTCACCCCTCCACTTT. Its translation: CASSEDWGPHSPLHF.

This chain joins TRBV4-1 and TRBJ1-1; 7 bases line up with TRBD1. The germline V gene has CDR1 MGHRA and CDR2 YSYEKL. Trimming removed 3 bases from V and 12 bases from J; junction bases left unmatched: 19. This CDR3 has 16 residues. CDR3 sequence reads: CASSHPKTDRVGEPFF. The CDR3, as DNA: TGCGCCAGCAGCCACCCCAAAACAGACAGGGTGGGCGAACCTTTCTTT.

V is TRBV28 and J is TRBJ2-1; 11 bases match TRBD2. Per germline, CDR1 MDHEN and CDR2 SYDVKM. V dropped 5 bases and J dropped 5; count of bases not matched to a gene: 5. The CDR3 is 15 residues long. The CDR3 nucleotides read TGTGCCAGCAGTGCAGGGGGACTAGCGGACAATGAGCAGTTCTTC. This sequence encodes CASSAGGLADNEQFF. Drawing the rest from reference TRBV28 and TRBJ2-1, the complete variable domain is DVKVTQSSRYLVKRTGEKVFLECVQDMDHENMFWYRQDPGLGLRLIYFSYDVKMKEKGDIPEGYSVSREKKERFSLILESASTNQTSMYLCASSAGGLADNEQFFGPGTRLTVL.

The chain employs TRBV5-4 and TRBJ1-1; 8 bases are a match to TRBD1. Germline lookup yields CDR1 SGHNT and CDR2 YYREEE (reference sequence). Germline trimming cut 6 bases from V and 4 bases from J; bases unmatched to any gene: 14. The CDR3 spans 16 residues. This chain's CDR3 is CASIRTGRRGRTEAFF. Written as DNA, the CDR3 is TGTGCCAGCATTCGGACAGGGCGTCGGGGGCGCACTGAAGCTTTCTTT.

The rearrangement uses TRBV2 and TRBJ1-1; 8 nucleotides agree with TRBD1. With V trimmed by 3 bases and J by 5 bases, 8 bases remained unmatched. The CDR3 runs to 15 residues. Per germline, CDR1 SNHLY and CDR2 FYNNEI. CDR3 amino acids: CASSDFDRGKTEAFF. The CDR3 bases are TGTGCCAGCAGTGACTTCGACAGGGGCAAGACTGAAGCTTTCTTT.

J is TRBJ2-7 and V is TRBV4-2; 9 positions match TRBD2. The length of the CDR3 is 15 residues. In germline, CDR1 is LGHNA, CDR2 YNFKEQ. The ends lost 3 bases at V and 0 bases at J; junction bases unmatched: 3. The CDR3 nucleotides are TGTGCCAGCAGCCATGGGACTAGCTCCTCCTACGAGCAGTACTTC. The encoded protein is CASSHGTSSSYEQYF.

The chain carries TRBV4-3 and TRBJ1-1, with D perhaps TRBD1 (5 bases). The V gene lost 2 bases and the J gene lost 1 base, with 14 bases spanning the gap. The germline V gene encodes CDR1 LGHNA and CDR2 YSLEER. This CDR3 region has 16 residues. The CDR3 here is CASSQIDRGENTEAFF. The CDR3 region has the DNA TGCGCCAGCAGCCAAATTGATCGGGGGGAGAACACTGAAGCTTTCTTT.

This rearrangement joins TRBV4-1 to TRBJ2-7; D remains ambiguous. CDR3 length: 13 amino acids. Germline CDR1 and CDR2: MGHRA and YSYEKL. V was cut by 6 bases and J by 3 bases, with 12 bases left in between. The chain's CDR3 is CASRKDGSYEQYF. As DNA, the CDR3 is TGCGCCAGCAGAAAAGATGGCAGCTACGAGCAGTACTTC.

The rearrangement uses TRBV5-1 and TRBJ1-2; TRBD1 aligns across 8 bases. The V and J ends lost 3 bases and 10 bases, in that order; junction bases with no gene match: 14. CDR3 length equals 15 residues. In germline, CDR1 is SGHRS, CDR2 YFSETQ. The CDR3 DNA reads TGCGCCAGCAGCTCGGGACAGGCCGAAGCCCATGTCTACACCTTC. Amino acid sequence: CASSSGQAEAHVYTF.